One and the same sample provided the 24 T cell receptor beta chains below, sequenced in a study of radiation and T cells in renal cell carcinoma. Here immunoSEQ multiplex PCR was the method, and the copy in TCRdb shows in-frame clones only, minus some. This sample has about 130,000 clones, with about 88% found just once. Described time point: baseline pretreatment blood. Treatment here: 15 Gy SBRT to primary tumor, nephrectomy 4 weeks later. The material was blood, obtained from a patient whose treatment included radiotherapy and nephrectomy. The receptor source for this set is a woman aged 45-65 years with renal cell carcinoma.

The rearrangement joins TRBV6-6 to TRBJ2-5; 9 nucleotides match TRBD2. The junction had 5 bases not matched to a gene; V was cut back by 5 bases and J by 4 bases. The CDR3 loop spans 14 amino acids. Germline loops: CDR1 MNHNY, CDR2 SVGAGI (reference sequence). The CDR3, as DNA: TGTGCCAGCAGTGGAGGGACTAGCCTAGAGACCCAGTACTTC. Amino acids: CASSGGTSLETQYF.

This chain links TRBV6-6 with TRBJ1-5; D unresolved. Germline CDR1 reads MNHNY; CDR2 reads SVGAGI (reference sequence). The germline V and J ends were trimmed by 2 bases and 2 bases, with 10 bases remaining between them. The CDR3 runs to 15 residues. DNA for the CDR3: TGTGCCAGCAGTTACGGAGGGCAGGGCAATCAGCCCCAGCATTTT. It yields the protein CASSYGGQGNQPQHF.

The chain carries TRBV6-1 and TRBJ2-5; TRBD2 aligns across 10 bases. With V trimmed by 2 bases and J by 9 bases, 12 bases remained unmatched. The CDR3 length is 16 residues. Germline assignment: CDR1 MNHNS and CDR2 SASEGT. CDR3 sequence reads: CASSESLAGAREAQYF. Here the CDR3 DNA reads TGTGCCAGCAGTGAATCCCTAGCGGGGGCCCGGGAGGCCCAGTACTTC.

V gene TRBV20-1 combines with J gene TRBJ1-1; no clear D. V was shortened by 0 bases and J by 5 bases, with 4 bases between the two germline ends. Germline values: CDR1 DFQATT, CDR2 SNEGSKA (reference sequence). The CDR3 has 11 amino acids. This CDR3 is CSARDRTEAFF. For the CDR3, the DNA is TGCAGTGCTAGAGATAGGACTGAAGCTTTCTTT.

This clone was recorded once. The genes are TRBV18 and TRBJ2-5; possibly TRBD2 for D (5 bases). The germline V gene encodes CDR1 KGHSH and CDR2 LQKENI. The CDR3 runs to 14 residues. V shed 3 bases and J shed 5 bases, with 13 bases lying between them. The CDR3 DNA is TGTGCCAGCTCACCTAGTGGTAGGGAGGAGACCCAGTACTTC. This sequence encodes CASSPSGREETQYF.

V and J are TRBV27 and TRBJ2-3, with D possibly TRBD2 on 5 matching bases. Germline values: CDR1 MNHEY, CDR2 SMNVEV (reference sequence). This CDR3 is 13 amino acids long. The V end lost 6 bases, the J end lost 2 bases, and 9 bases lay between the germline ends. This CDR3 reads CASRDSYTDTQYF. CDR3 DNA: TGTGCCAGCAGGGACTCGTACACAGATACGCAGTATTTT.

The V and J genes are TRBV7-2 and TRBJ1-2; possibly TRBD1 for D (5 bases). The germline CDR1 and CDR2 sequences are SGHTA and FQGNSA. CDR3 length: 15 residues. Trimming removed 0 bases from V and 0 bases from J, with 8 bases in between. The CDR3 sequence is CASSLAAGSNYGYTF. CDR3 DNA: TGTGCCAGCAGCTTAGCGGCAGGGTCTAACTATGGCTACACCTTC.

This chain joins TRBV7-2 and TRBJ2-2; TRBD2 agrees at 8 bases. Unmatched junction bases numbered 8, after V lost 0 bases and J lost 5 bases. The CDR3 is 17 residues long. Germline values: CDR1 SGHTA, CDR2 FQGNSA. The chain's CDR3 is CASSLAKLAAGTGELFF. The CDR3 bases are TGTGCCAGCAGCTTAGCTAAACTAGCGGCGGGGACCGGGGAGCTGTTTTTT.

Notes on this clone: Within the sample, other DNA sequences also encode this same CDR3. This sequence joins TRBV18 and TRBJ2-3; D ambiguous. This CDR3 has 13 amino acids. CDR1 and CDR2 (germline): KGHSH, LQKENI. V was pared by 3 bases and J by 2 bases, with 6 bases between. The CDR3 sequence is CASSPPSTDTQYF. CDR3 nucleotides: TGTGCCAGCTCACCCCCTTCCACAGATACGCAGTATTTT.

The rearrangement uses TRBV11-2 and TRBJ2-5, with unresolved D. The CDR3 has 14 residues. Germline values: CDR1 SGHAT, CDR2 FQNNGV. V was pared by 3 bases and J by 4 bases, with 12 bases between. The CDR3 is CASSFFSPGETQYF. CDR3 nucleotides: TGTGCCAGCAGCTTTTTTTCTCCGGGAGAGACCCAGTACTTC.

The V call is TRBV9, the J call TRBJ2-1; TRBD1 aligns across 11 bases. CDR3 length: 17 residues. Trimming cost V 4 bases and J 6 bases; bases outside gene matches: 12. In germline, CDR1 is SGDLS, CDR2 YYNGEE. CDR3 sequence reads: CASSQSRGGQGVNEQFF. CDR3 in DNA: TGTGCCAGCAGCCAATCACGTGGGGGACAGGGGGTCAATGAGCAGTTCTTC.

The rearrangement uses TRBV4-1 and TRBJ1-6; D unclear. Per the germline V gene, CDR1 is MGHRA and CDR2 is YSYEKL. V was cut by 3 bases and J by 0 bases, with 9 bases left in between. The CDR3 length is 16 residues. CDR3: CASSHPPGSYNSPLHF. The CDR3 DNA reads as TGCGCCAGCAGCCACCCCCCAGGCTCCTATAATTCACCCCTCCACTTT.

The rearrangement joins TRBV5-1 to TRBJ2-1, with 7 nucleotides matching TRBD1. Germline loops: CDR1 SGHRS, CDR2 YFSETQ. The CDR3 consists of 13 residues. V was pared by 0 bases and J by 6 bases, with 0 bases of the junction left unmatched. The CDR3 loop is CASSLGQGNEQFF. CDR3 DNA sequence: TGCGCCAGCAGCTTGGGACAGGGCAATGAGCAGTTCTTC.

The chain recombines TRBV4-3 with TRBJ1-2, with a weak D call TRBD1 (6 bases). The CDR3 is 15 residues long. The germline gives CDR1 LGHNA, CDR2 YSLEER. Trimming removed 1 base at V and 3 bases at J, with 12 bases between. The CDR3 DNA reads TGCGCCAGCAGCCAAGCCCTACAGGGCGACTATGGCTACACCTTC. This gives the protein CASSQALQGDYGYTF.

The rearrangement links TRBV6-5 to TRBJ1-6; 8 bases align to TRBD1. J was trimmed by 6 bases and V by 4 bases; bases with no gene match: 5. The CDR3 loop spans 15 amino acids. Germline-derived CDR1 and CDR2 are MNHEY and SVGAGI. The CDR3: CASSWDGTGNSPLHF. The CDR3, as DNA: TGTGCCAGCAGTTGGGACGGGACAGGTAATTCACCCCTCCACTTT.

V and J are TRBV7-6 and TRBJ2-3; TRBD2 is a possible D gene (6 bases). The CDR3 is made up of 17 amino acids. With 2 bases removed from V and 1 base from J, the gap between germline ends came to 16 bases. Germline assignment: CDR1 SGHVS and CDR2 FNYEAQ. The CDR3 DNA reads TGTGCCAGCAGCTTACGGGGTGCGGGGTTGGGCACAGATACGCAGTATTTT. Its protein is CASSLRGAGLGTDTQYF.

This sequence joins TRBV6-6 and TRBJ1-1; perhaps TRBD1 as D (5 bases). Germline-derived CDR1 and CDR2 are MNHNY and SVGAGI (reference sequence). The CDR3 is 12 amino acids. Trimming cost V 2 bases and J 5 bases, with 6 bases left between them. CDR3 coding DNA: TGTGCCAGCAGTTACGGGGGGACTGAAGCTTTCTTT. It yields the protein CASSYGGTEAFF.

This chain joins TRBV18 and TRBJ2-3, with TRBD1 matching over 8 bases. CDR1 is KGHSH, CDR2 LQKENI, per germline. J lost 7 bases, V lost 6 bases, and 15 bases had no gene match. The CDR3 is 16 amino acids. CDR3 DNA sequence: TGTGCCAGCTCTCTCATGCCGGGACAGGATTCACATACGCAGTATTTT. It is translated as CASSLMPGQDSHTQYF.

This chain joins TRBV5-1 and TRBJ1-1; 7 bases map to TRBD1. The V and J ends lost 0 bases and 3 bases, in that order; junction bases with no gene match: 5. The CDR3 length is 15 residues. CDR1 SGHRS and CDR2 YFSETQ come from the germline V gene. The CDR3 DNA is TGCGCCAGCAGCTTGGTGGGCAGGGGGGACACTGAAGCTTTCTTT. As protein: CASSLVGRGDTEAFF.

This sequence joins TRBV7-8 and TRBJ1-5; possible D gene TRBD1, 5 bases. Germline loops: CDR1 SGHVS, CDR2 FQNEAQ. V was shortened by 0 bases and J by 6 bases, with 12 bases between the two germline ends. The CDR3 is made up of 15 amino acids. The CDR3 is CASSLAVGAIQPQHF. CDR3 DNA sequence: TGTGCCAGCAGCTTAGCGGTAGGGGCCATTCAGCCCCAGCATTTT.

The chain joins TRBV7-6 to TRBJ1-5; TRBD1 is a possible D gene (5 bases). The V and J ends lost 4 bases and 7 bases respectively, with 11 bases between them. This CDR3 comprises 13 residues. CDR1 is SGHVS, CDR2 FNYEAQ, per germline. This CDR3 is CASSSTEVQPQHF. The CDR3 DNA follows: TGTGCCAGCAGCTCGACAGAAGTACAGCCCCAGCATTTT.

The chain couples TRBV30 to TRBJ2-4; D call uncertain. The CDR3 spans 13 residues. Between the trimmed V and J ends, which lost 5 bases and 3 bases, there was a span of 11 bases. CDR1 GTSNPN and CDR2 SVGIG come from the germline V gene (reference sequence). CDR3: CAWSDQSKNIQYF. CDR3 bases: TGTGCCTGGTCCGACCAGAGCAAAAACATTCAGTACTTC.

This sequence joins TRBV19 and TRBJ1-2; 8 positions agree with TRBD1. Germline lookup yields CDR1 LNHDA and CDR2 SQIVND (reference sequence). V was clipped by 5 bases and J by 8 bases; unmatched bases: 13. The CDR3 spans 15 residues. CDR3 protein: CASSLTRQGPFGYTF. The CDR3 DNA reads as TGTGCCAGTAGTCTCACGCGACAGGGGCCCTTCGGCTACACCTTC.

The CDR3 DNA reads TGTGCCAGTACCTATGCTAGCACAGATACGCAGTATTTT. Amino acid sequence: CASTYASTDTQYF. This chain connects TRBV19 to TRBJ2-3; D call uncertain. Germline values: CDR1 LNHDA, CDR2 SQIVND (reference sequence). Trimming took off 7 bases at V and 0 bases at J, with 8 bases between the two ends. The CDR3 is 13 residues long.